The entry that follows covers one TCR beta chain sequence. This may be a read error: a much more frequent sequence differs by one nucleotide. The data stem from a study of tumor-infiltrating lymphocytes in primary liver carcinoma. CDR3 length: 15 amino acids. Germline assignment: CDR1 SGHDT and CDR2 YYEEEE. Between the trimmed V and J ends, which lost 4 bases and 3 bases, there was a span of 16 bases. Each 20-30 mg portion of unsorted bulk tissue served as the source for co-extraction of RNA and DNA. The researchers produced TCR beta cDNA from 500 ng total RNA with a constant-region primer. It was through three nested multiplex PCR rounds of slightly modified ARM-PCR that TCR beta libraries arose. The first two PCR rounds used TRBV1-TRBV30 forward primers with a C-beta reverse primer, approximately 11 cycles each. One entry per CDR3 protein, called by TCRdb with MiXCR from the multiplex PCR reads. This table holds 85,000 to 100,000 distinct CDR3 sequences, 65% to 70% found once.

The sequence was collected from a middle-aged man with primary liver carcinoma and hepatitis B virus infection. The chain has TRBV5-6 and TRBJ1-1; the D gene is possibly TRBD1 (5 bases). Sequencing was carried out using tumor-adjacent normal liver tissue. In nucleotides, the CDR3 is TGTGCCAGCAGCATGGTGTCAGGGTATGACACTGAAGCTTTCTTT. Translating gives CASSMVSGYDTEAFF.